A selection of T cell receptor beta chains follows, all from one sample in a study of T cells after yellow fever vaccination. TCRdb independently ran MiXCR on the 5' RACE reads; one entry per CDR3 protein. The table records about 45,000 distinct CDR3 sequences, around 6.5% of them present only once. This material consisted of PBMCs, either bulk or a sorted T-cell subset (CD4+, CD8+, memory, or dextramer-sorted; not recorded which), taken 45 days after the yellow fever booster vaccination. These receptors were obtained from a man aged 30-40 years who received the YFV17D yellow fever vaccine. Both conserved end residues are part of each CDR3. Fields, in order: J gene, V gene, CDR3 protein.

TRBJ2-7 | TRBV5-1 | CASSLGAELYEQYF
TRBJ2-7 | TRBV5-1 | CASSLATSSPQYF
TRBJ1-3 | TRBV5-1 | CASSLGEPGNTIYF
TRBJ2-7 | TRBV20-1 | CSASSLLAGEGQYF
TRBJ1-4 | TRBV18 | CASSPQMRAGEKLFF
TRBJ1-1 | TRBV7-6 | CASSPGIPGTEAFF
TRBJ2-3 | TRBV7-2 | CASSLAFGDTQYF
TRBJ2-1 | TRBV20-1 | CSAPPGSSYNEQFF
TRBJ2-7 | TRBV14 | CASSPSGRATYEQYF
TRBJ2-3 | TRBV12-3/TRBV12-4 | CASRTGADTQYF
TRBJ2-1 | TRBV20-1 | CSASGKVDEQFF
TRBJ2-3 | TRBV9 | CASSPPGAGRTDTQYF
TRBJ2-1 | TRBV20-1 | CCAREEGFTGPYNEQFF
TRBJ2-1 | TRBV29-1 | CSVVRTGGSGGEQFF
TRBJ1-5 | TRBV20-1 | CSARLEGGSHQPQHF
TRBJ2-1 | TRBV20-1 | CSAQWGQGTYNEQFF
TRBJ2-1 | TRBV7-9 | CASSLRASLSGTYNEQFF
TRBJ1-3 | TRBV19 | CASSDPGGFSGNTIYF
TRBJ2-7 | TRBV29-1 | CSTTGYLYEQYF
TRBJ1-2 | TRBV20-1 | CSALRHKDGYTF
TRBJ1-1 | TRBV10-3 | CAISEGASFGTEAFF
TRBJ2-2 | TRBV7-2 | CASSSYWGEGGELFF
TRBJ2-1 | TRBV5-1 | CASSFMREGPLNEQFF
TRBJ2-7 | TRBV7-2 | CASSPTRDEQYF
TRBJ2-7 | TRBV30 | CAWSTDRGGYEQYF
TRBJ1-1 | TRBV20-1 | CSARTGGATEAFF
TRBJ1-2 | TRBV5-1 | CASSLEGPYLPYGYTF
TRBJ1-2 | TRBV27 | CASSLSRYYGYTF
TRBJ1-4 | TRBV7-9 | CASSFGSSGEKLFF
TRBJ2-2 | TRBV20-1 | CSARDTYAGELFF
TRBJ2-2 | TRBV7-9 | CASTIGGTGGFVGELFF
TRBJ2-3 | TRBV4-2 | CASSQDLIDTQYF
TRBJ2-7 | TRBV14 | CASSQWATFSYEQYF
TRBJ2-7 | TRBV28 | CASSRPSLGPYEQYF
TRBJ2-2 | TRBV5-1 | CASSLQGTGELFF
TRBJ1-6 | TRBV6-5 | CASSYSSTGRSSYNSPLHF
TRBJ1-6 | TRBV12-3/TRBV12-4 | CASSLVRRGLGYNSPLHF
TRBJ2-3 | TRBV20-1 | CSAAIDQGGLTDTQYF
TRBJ1-5 | TRBV15 | CATSRGSGGQPQHF
TRBJ1-1 | TRBV29-1 | CSVEAGLGAFF
TRBJ1-1 | TRBV5-1 | CASSLSTGQGVGTEAFF
TRBJ2-2 | TRBV12-3/TRBV12-4 | CASILGQVDTGELFF
TRBJ2-2 | TRBV28 | CASSFPREAGELFF
TRBJ1-2 | TRBV3-1 | CASSPGFYGYTF
TRBJ2-5 | TRBV7-8 | CASSLGRVRTETQYF
TRBJ2-7 | TRBV20-1 | CSAYPPTGTDAYEQYF
TRBJ1-2 | TRBV27 | CASSPRTLRGYTF
TRBJ2-7 | TRBV7-2 | CASSLLGYEQYF
TRBJ1-5 | TRBV20-1 | CSARARDRGQPQHF
TRBJ2-2 | TRBV18 | CASSPNGRAVTGELFF
TRBJ2-6 | TRBV7-2 | CASSGTGASGANVLTF
TRBJ2-1 | TRBV20-1 | CSARGGTGAKREGYNEQFF
TRBJ2-1 | TRBV7-2 | CASSFGRTSGYNEQFF
TRBJ1-5 | TRBV28 | CASSPYGTGRFDQPQHF
TRBJ2-5 | TRBV7-2 | CASSLASQEETQYF
TRBJ2-3 | TRBV4-3 | CASSPSPLDTQYF
TRBJ2-5 | TRBV27 | CASSTGAGGVETQYF
TRBJ2-3 | TRBV5-1 | CASSLVDSTDTQYF
TRBJ2-1 | TRBV12-3/TRBV12-4 | CASSTIPVQREVNEQFF
TRBJ2-6 | TRBV19 | CASSIVSPGANVLTF